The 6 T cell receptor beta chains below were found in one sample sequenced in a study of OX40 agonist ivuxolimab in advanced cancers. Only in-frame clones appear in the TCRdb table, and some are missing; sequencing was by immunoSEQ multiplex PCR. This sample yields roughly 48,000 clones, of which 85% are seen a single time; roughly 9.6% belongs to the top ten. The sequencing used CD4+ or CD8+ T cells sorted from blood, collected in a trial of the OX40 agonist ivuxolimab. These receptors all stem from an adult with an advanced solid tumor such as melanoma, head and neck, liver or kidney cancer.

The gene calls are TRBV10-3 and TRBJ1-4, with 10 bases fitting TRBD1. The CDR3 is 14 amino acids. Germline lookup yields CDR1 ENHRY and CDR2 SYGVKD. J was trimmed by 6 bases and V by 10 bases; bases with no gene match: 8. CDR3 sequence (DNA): TGTGCCACCTTCTCCGGGACAGGGGATGAAAAACTGTTTTTT. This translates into CATFSGTGDEKLFF.

The CDR3 region is CASRGRDRPYEQYF. As DNA, the CDR3 is TGTGCCAGCCGGGGGCGGGACCGACCCTACGAGCAGTACTTC. This rearrangement joins TRBV28 to TRBJ2-7, with D perhaps TRBD1 or TRBD2 (6 bases each). Trimming removed 8 bases from V and 2 bases from J, with 16 bases in between. The CDR3 is made up of 14 amino acids. The V gene's germline CDR1 is MDHEN and CDR2 SYDVKM.

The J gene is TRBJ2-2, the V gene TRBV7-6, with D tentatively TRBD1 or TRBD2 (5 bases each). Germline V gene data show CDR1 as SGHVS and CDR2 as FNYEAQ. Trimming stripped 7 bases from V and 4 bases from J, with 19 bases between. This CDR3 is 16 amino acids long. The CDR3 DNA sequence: TGTGCCAGCAACAAATTTTGGGGGATGGTCACCGGGGAGCTGTTTTTT. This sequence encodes CASNKFWGMVTGELFF.

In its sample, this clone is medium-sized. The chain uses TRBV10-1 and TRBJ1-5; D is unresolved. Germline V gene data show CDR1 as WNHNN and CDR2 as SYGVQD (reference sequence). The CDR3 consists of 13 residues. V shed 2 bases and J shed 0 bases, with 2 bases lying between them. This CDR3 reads CASSENSNQPQHF. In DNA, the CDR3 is TGCGCCAGCAGTGAGAATAGCAATCAGCCCCAGCATTTT.

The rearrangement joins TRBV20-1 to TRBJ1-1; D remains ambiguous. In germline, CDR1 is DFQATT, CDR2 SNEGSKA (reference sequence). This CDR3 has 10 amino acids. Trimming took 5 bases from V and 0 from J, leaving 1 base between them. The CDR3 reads CSALNTEAFF. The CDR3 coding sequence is TGCAGTGCTTTGAACACTGAAGCTTTCTTT.

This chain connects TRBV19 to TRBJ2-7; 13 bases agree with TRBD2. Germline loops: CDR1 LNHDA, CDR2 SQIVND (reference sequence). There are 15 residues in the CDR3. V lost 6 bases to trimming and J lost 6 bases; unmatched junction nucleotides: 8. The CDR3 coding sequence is TGTGCCAGTAGGACGACTAGCGGGAGGAGGGGCGAGCAGTACTTC. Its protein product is CASRTTSGRRGEQYF.